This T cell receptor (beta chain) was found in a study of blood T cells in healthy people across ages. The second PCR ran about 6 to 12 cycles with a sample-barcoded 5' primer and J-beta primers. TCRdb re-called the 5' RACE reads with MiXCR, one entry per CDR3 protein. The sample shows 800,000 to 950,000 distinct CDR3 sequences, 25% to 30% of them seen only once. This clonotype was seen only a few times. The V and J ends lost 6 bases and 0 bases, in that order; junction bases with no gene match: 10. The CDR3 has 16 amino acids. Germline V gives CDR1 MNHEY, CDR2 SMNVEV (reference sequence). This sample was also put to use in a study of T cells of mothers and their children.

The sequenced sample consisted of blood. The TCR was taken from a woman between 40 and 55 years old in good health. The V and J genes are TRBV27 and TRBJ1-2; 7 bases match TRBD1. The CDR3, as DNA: TGTGCCAGCAGGGGGACACAGGGGTCTTCTAACTATGGCTACACCTTC. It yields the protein CASRGTQGSSNYGYTF.